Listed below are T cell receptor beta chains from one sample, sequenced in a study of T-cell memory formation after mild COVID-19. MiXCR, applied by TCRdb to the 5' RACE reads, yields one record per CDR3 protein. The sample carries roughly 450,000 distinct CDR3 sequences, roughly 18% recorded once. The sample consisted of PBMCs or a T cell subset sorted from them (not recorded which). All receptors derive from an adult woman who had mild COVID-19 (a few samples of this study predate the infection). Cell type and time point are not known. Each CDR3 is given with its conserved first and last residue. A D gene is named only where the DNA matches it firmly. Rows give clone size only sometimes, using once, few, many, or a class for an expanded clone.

CDR3 DNA: TGTGCCAGCAGGACTGGCGCAGATACGCAGTATTTT
CDR3 protein: CASRTGADTQYF
D gene: .
J gene: TRBJ2-3
V gene: TRBV6-6
clone size: many

CDR3 DNA: TGTGCCAGCAGCCCGGGGTGGGGAGAGACCCAGTACTTC
CDR3 protein: CASSPGWGETQYF
D gene: .
J gene: TRBJ2-5
V gene: TRBV7-9
clone size: few

CDR3 DNA: TGTGCCACCAGCAGAACCACAGGGGGCTCGGAGCAGTACTTC
CDR3 protein: CATSRTTGGSEQYF
D gene: TRBD1
J gene: TRBJ2-7
V gene: TRBV15
clone size: .

CDR3 DNA: TGTGCCAGCAGCCCAAGGACTAGCGGGGTACGCCTACTACTACGCGAGCAGTACTTC
CDR3 protein: CASSPRTSGVRLLLREQYF
D gene: TRBD2
J gene: TRBJ2-7
V gene: TRBV7-6
clone size: few

CDR3 DNA: TGTGCCAGCAGCCCCCTGGAGCGGAGCTCCTACAATGAGCAGTTCTTC
CDR3 protein: CASSPLERSSYNEQFF
D gene: .
J gene: TRBJ2-1
V gene: TRBV12-3/TRBV12-4
clone size: few

CDR3 DNA: TGTGCCAGCAGAGCTAGCGGGGTCAGGGAGACCCAGTACTTC
CDR3 protein: CASRASGVRETQYF
D gene: TRBD2
J gene: TRBJ2-5
V gene: TRBV6-5
clone size: .

CDR3 DNA: TGTGCCAGCAGCCAGATCTCCTACGAGCAGTACTTC
CDR3 protein: CASSQISYEQYF
D gene: .
J gene: TRBJ2-7
V gene: TRBV3-1
clone size: .

CDR3 DNA: TGCGCCAGCAGAGGTGCGGGAGTGTGGGACACCGGGGAGCTGTTTTTT
CDR3 protein: CASRGAGVWDTGELFF
D gene: TRBD2
J gene: TRBJ2-2
V gene: TRBV5-1
clone size: few

CDR3 DNA: TGTGCCAGCAGTTTATTCGGGAGCCACGAGCAGTACTTC
CDR3 protein: CASSLFGSHEQYF
D gene: .
J gene: TRBJ2-7
V gene: TRBV27
clone size: .

CDR3 DNA: TGTGCCAGCAGCTCCTACAGAGACCGAACCTATGGCTACACCTTC
CDR3 protein: CASSSYRDRTYGYTF
D gene: .
J gene: TRBJ1-2
V gene: TRBV11-2
clone size: .

CDR3 DNA: TGTGCCAGCTCAACAAGCCAGACTAGGCGGGGTGGTTCCAGGCAGTATTTT
CDR3 protein: CASSTSQTRRGGSRQYF
D gene: .
J gene: TRBJ2-3
V gene: TRBV18
clone size: few

CDR3 DNA: TGTGCCTGGAGTTTCAACCAAGAGACCCAGTACTTC
CDR3 protein: CAWSFNQETQYF
D gene: .
J gene: TRBJ2-5
V gene: TRBV30
clone size: .

CDR3 DNA: TGTGCCATCAGCCAGACTAGCGGGACCTACGAGCAGTACTTC
CDR3 protein: CAISQTSGTYEQYF
D gene: TRBD2
J gene: TRBJ2-7
V gene: TRBV10-3
clone size: .

CDR3 DNA: TGCGCCAGCAGCTTGGAGGGGCAGATGAACACTGAAGCTTTCTTT
CDR3 protein: CASSLEGQMNTEAFF
D gene: .
J gene: TRBJ1-1
V gene: TRBV5-1
clone size: .

CDR3 DNA: TGCGCCAGCAGCCATTTGGACACGAACACTGAAGCTTTCTTT
CDR3 protein: CASSHLDTNTEAFF
D gene: .
J gene: TRBJ1-1
V gene: TRBV5-1
clone size: .

CDR3 DNA: TGTGCCAGCAGTCCCCGGACTCGTGAGCAGTTCTTC
CDR3 protein: CASSPRTREQFF
D gene: .
J gene: TRBJ2-1
V gene: TRBV6-2/TRBV6-3
clone size: .

CDR3 DNA: TGTGCAAGGCCCCTTCGGACTTATGGCTACACCTTC
CDR3 protein: CARPLRTYGYTF
D gene: .
J gene: TRBJ1-2
V gene: TRBV12-2
clone size: .

CDR3 DNA: TGTGCCAGCAGTTTATCGGGCTGGGGGCCCAATGAGCAGTTCTTC
CDR3 protein: CASSLSGWGPNEQFF
D gene: .
J gene: TRBJ2-1
V gene: TRBV27
clone size: many

CDR3 DNA: TGCGCCAGCAGTGAGGCAGGGAGCACAGATACGCAGTATTTT
CDR3 protein: CASSEAGSTDTQYF
D gene: .
J gene: TRBJ2-3
V gene: TRBV5-1
clone size: few

CDR3 DNA: TGTGCCAGCAGCTCCCCTGTTCTGCCCCAAGAGACCCAGTACTTC
CDR3 protein: CASSSPVLPQETQYF
D gene: .
J gene: TRBJ2-5
V gene: TRBV7-3
clone size: .

CDR3 DNA: TGCAGTGTTATGAACAGGGATTCCTACGAGCAGTACTTC
CDR3 protein: CSVMNRDSYEQYF
D gene: .
J gene: TRBJ2-7
V gene: TRBV20-1
clone size: .

CDR3 DNA: TGTGCCAGCAGTTACACCGGACAGGGATCCGGCTACACCTTC
CDR3 protein: CASSYTGQGSGYTF
D gene: TRBD1
J gene: TRBJ1-2
V gene: TRBV6-5
clone size: many

CDR3 DNA: TGCAGTGCTAGATCTCACATCTCCTACGAGCAGTACTTC
CDR3 protein: CSARSHISYEQYF
D gene: .
J gene: TRBJ2-7
V gene: TRBV20-1
clone size: many

CDR3 DNA: TGTGCCAGCAGCCCCCTGGACAGGGCCACAGATACGCAGTATTTT
CDR3 protein: CASSPLDRATDTQYF
D gene: TRBD1
J gene: TRBJ2-3
V gene: TRBV7-3
clone size: .

CDR3 DNA: TGCGCCAGCAGCCCCGGGACAGGGCGGGCGACCCAGTACTTC
CDR3 protein: CASSPGTGRATQYF
D gene: TRBD1
J gene: TRBJ2-5
V gene: TRBV5-1
clone size: .

CDR3 DNA: TGTGCCAGCAGTTTCACGTTCGGGGGGCAGAAAGATACGCAGTATTTT
CDR3 protein: CASSFTFGGQKDTQYF
D gene: .
J gene: TRBJ2-3
V gene: TRBV6-5
clone size: .

CDR3 DNA: TGTGCCAGCAGCCACCGCCGAGGGTTTGGGGAGCTGTTTTTT
CDR3 protein: CASSHRRGFGELFF
D gene: .
J gene: TRBJ2-2
V gene: TRBV11-2
clone size: few